The following is a T cell receptor (beta chain) sequence with its context. Antigen: not known. These data belong to a study of early T cells in non-severe SARS-CoV-2 infection. At the level of the study: Sequencing used unsorted whole-blood bulk RNA, so chains lack pairing. Study-level findings and limits: Clonotype matching in VDJdb favored anti-spike CD8 responses and did not capture private and CD4 specificities.

CDR3 length equals 17 residues. Germline V lookup: CDR1 KGHSH, CDR2 LQKENI. V lost 6 bases, J lost 3 bases, and 23 bases lay in between. In the library, individual cDNA molecules carried attached unique molecular identifiers. TCRdb re-derived calls from the 5' RACE reads in MiXCR, one entry per CDR3 protein. The table includes under 85,000 distinct CDR3 sequences, around 13% detected once. The sample was whole blood, taken at baseline. The chain is built from TRBV18 and TRBJ1-1; D possibly corresponds to TRBD1 (6 bases). The origin of this receptor is an adult who was a healthcare worker with PCR-confirmed SARS-CoV-2 infection or an uninfected control (not recorded which). Here the CDR3 DNA reads TGTGCCAGCTCTCCTCAGGCACAGGGAGCCGTGGACACTGAAGCTTTCTTT. Amino acids: CASSPQAQGAVDTEAFF.